This T cell receptor beta chain was observed in a study of blood T cell repertoires in COVID-19. In the authors' methods: Reference gene primer amplification in the assay estimated nucleated cell counts. The protocol was immunoSEQ multiplex PCR, while the TCRdb copy is restricted to in-frame clones and leaves out a portion. D and trimming come from the DNA, and the V and J calls and clone size come from that table. This sample has approximately 170,000 clones, with about nine tenths found just once. Material: peripheral blood. The receptor's source is a man aged 30 to 39 with acute or convalescent COVID-19.

In DNA form, the CDR3 reads TGTGCCAGCAGCCTCCAGGGGGCCATCTATGGCTACACCTTC. This codes for CASSLQGAIYGYTF. V usage is TRBV5-8 and J usage is TRBJ1-2; 8 bases are shared with TRBD1. Losses at the gene ends were 4 bases for V and 4 bases for J; bases not matched to a gene: 6. Germline loops: CDR1 SGHTS, CDR2 YDEGEE. The CDR3 spans 14 residues.